These 19 T cell receptor beta chains share one sample of origin, sequenced in a study of blood T cell repertoires in COVID-19. Assay: immunoSEQ multiplex PCR; the TCRdb copy retains only in-frame clones and omits some. The data hold 290,000 or so clones, with 82% observed a single time. Sequenced input: PBMCs or T cells enriched from blood (not recorded which). The receptors were gathered from a middle-aged man who had been exposed to COVID-19.

The chain joins TRBV6-5 to TRBJ2-7; the D gene is possibly TRBD1 (5 bases). The CDR3 covers 13 residues. Trimming left V 10 bases short and J 2 bases short, with 15 bases between. Germline-derived CDR1 and CDR2 are MNHEY and SVGAGI. The CDR3: CATDQDSPYEQYF. The CDR3 region has the DNA TGTGCCACCGACCAAGACAGTCCCTACGAGCAGTACTTC.

This clone has more than one count but fewer than ten. The chain combines TRBV7-9 with TRBJ1-2; D is unresolved. Germline lookup yields CDR1 SEHNR and CDR2 FQNEAQ (reference sequence). The CDR3 runs to 13 residues. The V end was cut by 6 bases, the J end by 3 bases, with 11 bases between. The CDR3 reads CASRGGHDYGYTF. The CDR3 DNA reads as TGTGCCAGCAGGGGCGGGCACGACTATGGCTACACCTTC.

The chain is built from TRBV7-8 and TRBJ2-7; no reliable D call. The CDR3 contains 15 residues. The ends were cut back, 4 bases at V and 0 bases at J, with 13 bases in the middle. Looked up from germline, CDR1 is SGHVS and CDR2 is FQNEAQ. CDR3 sequence: CASSSSADPSYEQYF. For the CDR3, the DNA is TGTGCCAGCAGCTCGTCGGCGGATCCCTCCTACGAGCAGTACTTC.

This chain joins TRBV29-1 and TRBJ2-2; 10 bases fit TRBD2. This CDR3 spans 18 amino acids. With V trimmed by 2 bases and J by 1 base, 10 bases remained unmatched. In germline, CDR1 is SQVTM, CDR2 ANQGSEA. This chain's CDR3 is CSVEFHRPSGRNTGELFF. CDR3 sequence (DNA): TGCAGCGTTGAATTCCATCGGCCTAGCGGGAGGAACACCGGGGAGCTGTTTTTT.

The rearrangement uses TRBV3-1 (or the pseudogene TRBV3-2) and TRBJ1-3; D call uncertain. The V and J ends lost 5 bases and 0 bases respectively, with 8 bases between them. The germline V gene encodes CDR1 LGHDT and CDR2 YNNKEL (reference sequence). The CDR3 extends over 14 amino acids. In nucleotides, the CDR3 is TGTGCCAGCAGCGGGCCTTCCTCTGGAAACACCATATATTTT. As protein: CASSGPSSGNTIYF.

There are a few counts of this clone. The chain employs TRBV4-1 and TRBJ2-7, with D possibly matching TRBD2 (6 bases). CDR1 is MGHRA and CDR2 is YSYEKL in the germline V gene. With 2 bases removed from V and 2 bases from J, the gap between germline ends came to 13 bases. The CDR3 covers 15 residues. The CDR3 DNA is TGCGCCAGCAGCCAATGGCCGGAGGGCACCTACGAGCAGTACTTC. This translates into CASSQWPEGTYEQYF.

The CDR3 DNA reads TGTGCCAGCAGAGAAGATAGTACCTATAATTCACCCCTCCACTTT. Its protein product is CASREDSTYNSPLHF. The chain links TRBV11-2 to TRBJ1-6; D is unclear. From germline, CDR1 is SGHAT and CDR2 FQNNGV. The V end was cut by 6 bases, the J end by 2 bases, with 11 bases between. This CDR3 has 15 amino acids.

The rearrangement joins TRBV2 to TRBJ2-2; 7 bases fit TRBD2. The CDR3 extends over 14 amino acids. CDR1 and CDR2 (germline): SNHLY, FYNNEI. J was trimmed by 6 bases and V by 7 bases; bases with no gene match: 8. The CDR3 DNA sequence: TGTGCCAGCACGTTCCTTAGCGGGCCCGGGGAGCTGTTTTTT. Amino acid sequence: CASTFLSGPGELFF.

The chain is built from TRBV7-3 and TRBJ2-7; 7 bases fit TRBD2. Germline CDR1 reads SGHTA; CDR2 reads FQGTGA. Unmatched junction bases numbered 6, after V lost 5 bases and J lost 5 bases. This CDR3 has 13 amino acids. CDR3 coding DNA: TGTGCCAGCAGCCGAACTAGCGTCGACGAGCAGTACTTC. This encodes CASSRTSVDEQYF.

The chain uses TRBV11-3 and TRBJ2-3, with 8 bases that match TRBD1. Germline V lookup: CDR1 SGHNT, CDR2 YENEEA. The CDR3 contains 15 residues. The ends lost 3 bases at V and 5 bases at J; junction bases unmatched: 7. The CDR3, as DNA: TGTGCCAGCAGCTTCCGGGACAGGCACATAGATACGCAGTATTTT. This sequence encodes CASSFRDRHIDTQYF.

The V and J genes are TRBV7-2 and TRBJ1-3; D unresolved. The CDR3 loop spans 13 amino acids. V was pared by 5 bases and J by 8 bases, with 13 bases between. The V gene's germline CDR1 is SGHTA and CDR2 FQGNSA. In nucleotides, the CDR3 is TGTGCCAGCAGCACAAGAACCCAGGACACCATATATTTT. Residues: CASSTRTQDTIYF.

V is TRBV11-3 and J is TRBJ2-1; D might be TRBD2 (5 bases). The CDR3 has 15 residues. V lost 5 bases and J lost 4, with 15 bases in between. Germline V gene data show CDR1 as SGHNT and CDR2 as YENEEA. The CDR3 spells CASSLTTGNYNEQFF. DNA of the CDR3: TGTGCCAGCAGCCTCACGACGGGGAATTACAATGAGCAGTTCTTC.

Only a few counts were recorded for this clone. The J gene is TRBJ1-2, the V gene TRBV12-3 or TRBV12-4; perhaps TRBD1 as D (6 bases). This CDR3 has 13 amino acids. The V end was cut by 6 bases, the J end by 3 bases, with 11 bases between. The CDR3 loop is CASRGGADYGYTF. CDR3 sequence (DNA): TGTGCCAGCAGGGGGGGGGCTGACTATGGCTACACCTTC.

V gene TRBV9 combines with J gene TRBJ1-2, with D hard to call. Germline loops: CDR1 SGDLS, CDR2 YYNGEE. The CDR3 runs 13 residues. V was cut by 6 bases and J by 6 bases, with 15 bases left in between. In DNA, the CDR3 is TGTGCCAGCAAAAAAACCCAGGAAAATGGCTACACCTTC. Its protein is CASKKTQENGYTF.

The genes are TRBV27 and TRBJ1-6; D unresolved. The CDR3 contains 13 residues. The V gene lost 0 bases and the J gene lost 8 bases, with 5 bases spanning the gap. Germline V gene sequence: CDR1 MNHEY, CDR2 SMNVEV (reference sequence). The CDR3 DNA follows: TGTGCCAGCAGTTTATCGTCCGATTCACCCCTCCACTTT. The encoded protein is CASSLSSDSPLHF.

This chain links TRBV19 with TRBJ1-5, with a tentative D call TRBD1 (6 bases). Trimming cost V 4 bases and J 3 bases, with 16 bases left between them. CDR1 is LNHDA and CDR2 is SQIVND in the germline V gene (reference sequence). The CDR3 covers 16 residues. CDR3 sequence: CASSSLTGSNNQPQHF. The CDR3 coding sequence is TGTGCCAGTAGTAGCTTAACAGGGAGCAACAATCAGCCCCAGCATTTT.

This clone occurred once. The chain recombines TRBV30 with TRBJ2-1; D is unresolved. V was shortened by 1 base and J by 2 bases, with 6 bases between the two germline ends. CDR3 length: 13 amino acids. The germline V gene encodes CDR1 GTSNPN and CDR2 SVGIG (reference sequence). This chain's CDR3 is CAWSGSAYNEQFF. In DNA form, the CDR3 reads TGTGCCTGGAGTGGTTCGGCCTACAATGAGCAGTTCTTC.

The chain employs TRBV6-5 and TRBJ1-1; D gene ambiguous. Germline V lookup: CDR1 MNHEY, CDR2 SVGAGI. Trimming took 2 bases from V and 2 from J, leaving 12 bases between them. The CDR3 spans 15 residues. CDR3 coding DNA: TGTGCCAGCAGTTACATCGGACTTAGAAACACTGAAGCTTTCTTT. Its protein is CASSYIGLRNTEAFF.

The V gene is TRBV21-1, the J gene TRBJ2-4; TRBD2 is taken as the D call from the table, unchecked against the DNA. TRBV21-1 is termed a pseudogene. The CDR3 loop spans 15 amino acids. For the CDR3, the DNA is TGTGCCAGCAGCATCGTTAAGCGTGCCAAAAACATTCAGTACTTC. Protein sequence: CASSIVKRAKNIQYF.